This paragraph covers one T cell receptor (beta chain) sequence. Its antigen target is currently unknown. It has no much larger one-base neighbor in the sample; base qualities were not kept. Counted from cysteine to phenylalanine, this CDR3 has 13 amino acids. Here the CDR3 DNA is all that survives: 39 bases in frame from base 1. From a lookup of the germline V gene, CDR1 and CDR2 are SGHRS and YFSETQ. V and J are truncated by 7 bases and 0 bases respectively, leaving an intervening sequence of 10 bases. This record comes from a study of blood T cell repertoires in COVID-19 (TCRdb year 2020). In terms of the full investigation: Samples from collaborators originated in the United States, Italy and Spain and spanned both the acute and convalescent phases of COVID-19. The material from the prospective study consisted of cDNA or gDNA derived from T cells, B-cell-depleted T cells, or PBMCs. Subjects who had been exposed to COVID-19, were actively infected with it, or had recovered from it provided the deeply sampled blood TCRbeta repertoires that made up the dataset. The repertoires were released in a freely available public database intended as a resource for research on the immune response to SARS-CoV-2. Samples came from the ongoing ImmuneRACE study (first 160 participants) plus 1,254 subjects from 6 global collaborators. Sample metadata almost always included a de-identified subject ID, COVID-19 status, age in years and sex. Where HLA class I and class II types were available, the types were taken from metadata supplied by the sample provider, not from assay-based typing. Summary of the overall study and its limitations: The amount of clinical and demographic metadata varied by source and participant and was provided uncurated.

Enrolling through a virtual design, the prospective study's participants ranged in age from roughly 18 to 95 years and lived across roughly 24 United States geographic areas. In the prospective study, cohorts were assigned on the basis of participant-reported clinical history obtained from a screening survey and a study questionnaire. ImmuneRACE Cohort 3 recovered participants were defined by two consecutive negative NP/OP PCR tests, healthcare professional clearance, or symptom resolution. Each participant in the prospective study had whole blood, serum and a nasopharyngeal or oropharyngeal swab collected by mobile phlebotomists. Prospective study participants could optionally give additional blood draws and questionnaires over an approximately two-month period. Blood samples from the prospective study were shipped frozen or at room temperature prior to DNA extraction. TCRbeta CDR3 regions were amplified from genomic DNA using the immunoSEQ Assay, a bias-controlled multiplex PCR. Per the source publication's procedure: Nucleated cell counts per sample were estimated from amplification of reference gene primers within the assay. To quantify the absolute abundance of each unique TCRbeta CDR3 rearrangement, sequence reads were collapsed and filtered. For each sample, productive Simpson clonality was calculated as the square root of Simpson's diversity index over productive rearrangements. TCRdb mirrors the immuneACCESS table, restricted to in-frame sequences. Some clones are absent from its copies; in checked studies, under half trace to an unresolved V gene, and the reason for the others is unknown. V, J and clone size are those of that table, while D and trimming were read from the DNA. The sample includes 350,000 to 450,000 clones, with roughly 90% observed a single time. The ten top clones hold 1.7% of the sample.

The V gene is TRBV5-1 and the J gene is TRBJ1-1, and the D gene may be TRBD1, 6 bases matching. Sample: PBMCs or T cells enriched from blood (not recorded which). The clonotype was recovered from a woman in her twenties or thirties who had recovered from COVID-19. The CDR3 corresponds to CASRGAMNTEAFF. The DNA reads TGCGCCAGCCGGGGGGCCATGAACACTGAAGCTTTCTTT.